The 7 T cell receptor beta chains presented below share a single source sample, sequenced in a study of monozygotic twins with inflammatory bowel disease. TCRdb re-called the 5' RACE reads; every CDR3 protein appears as one record, without DNA. Found here are more than 120,000 distinct CDR3 sequences; the top ten clones hold 2.4%. The sequenced sample was blood. The receptors stem from a human donor with ulcerative colitis or Crohn's disease, or a healthy co-twin of an affected twin (not recorded which).

V usage is TRBV4-3 and J usage is TRBJ2-5. Germline assignment: CDR1 LGHNA and CDR2 YSLEER. This CDR3 has 18 residues. The CDR3: CASSQDRETIHLPETQYF.

The chain links TRBV7-3 to TRBJ2-1; TCRdb names TRBD2, which stays unverified in the absence of DNA. This CDR3 comprises 14 residues. Germline V lookup: CDR1 SGHTA, CDR2 FQGTGA. The chain's CDR3 is CASSSGPWPNEQFF.

The V and J genes are TRBV13 and TRBJ1-1. CDR3 length equals 15 residues. The germline gives CDR1 PRHDT, CDR2 FYEKMQ (reference sequence). This chain's CDR3 is CASSFSGRRNTEAFF.

This sequence joins TRBV30 and TRBJ2-1; the TCRdb call, TRBD1, lacks DNA for checking. Germline V gene data show CDR1 as GTSNPN and CDR2 as SVGIG (reference sequence). CDR3 length: 12 amino acids. CDR3: CAWSAHSQGQFF.

This chain connects TRBV5-1 to TRBJ2-3; no DNA is available, so the TRBD1 call from TCRdb remains unchecked. CDR1 is SGHRS, CDR2 YFSETQ, per germline. This CDR3 is built from 17 residues. The CDR3 sequence: CASSVGPRRGETDTQYF. The whole variable domain, filled in from reference TRBV5-1 and TRBJ2-3, reads KAGVTQTPRYLIKTRGQQVTLSCSPISGHRSVSWYQQTPGQGLQFLFEYFSETQRNKGNFPGRFSGRQFSNSRSEMNVSTLELGDSALYLCASSVGPRRGETDTQYFGPGTRLTVL.

This chain joins TRBV5-1 and TRBJ1-1. Germline V gives CDR1 SGHRS, CDR2 YFSETQ. The CDR3 consists of 14 residues. CDR3 in amino acids: CASSLDNRNTEAFF.

V gene TRBV19 combines with J gene TRBJ2-1; checking the TCRdb D call of TRBD1 is not possible without DNA. Germline lookup yields CDR1 LNHDA and CDR2 SQIVND (reference sequence). This CDR3 has 14 residues. CDR3 loop: CASSIGGGYNEQFF.